The 15 T cell receptor beta chains below come from one sample, sequenced in a study of Ad26.COV2.S vaccination and SARS-CoV-2 variants. Assay used: immunoSEQ multiplex PCR; TCRdb lists only in-frame clones, some missing. The top ten clones hold about 10% of a sample with about 350,000 clones, 65% to 90% of them seen once. Documented treatment: over 15 received Ad26.COV2.S at low or high dose, single or two shots; a few received placebo; per-sample allocation not given. Repertoires come from day 63 after the first vaccine or placebo injection. Sequencing used peripheral blood, obtained in a trial of Ad26.COV2.S vaccine versus placebo. Receptors originate from a person between 18 and 65 years old who received the Ad26.COV2.S COVID-19 vaccine or a placebo.

CDR3 sequence (DNA): TGTGCCAGCAGCTTACTTTCGGGGGCGGACGCCGGGGAGCTGTTTTTT. Translated, it gives CASSLLSGADAGELFF. This rearrangement joins TRBV7-9 to TRBJ2-2; TRBD1 or TRBD2 may be the D gene (6 bases each). V was shortened by 2 bases and J by 6 bases, with 16 bases between the two germline ends. Germline loops: CDR1 SEHNR, CDR2 FQNEAQ (reference sequence). The CDR3 extends over 16 amino acids. Full variable domain (remainder filled in from reference TRBV7-9 and TRBJ2-2): DTGVSQNPRHKITKRGQNVTFRCDPISEHNRLYWYRQTLGQGPEFLTYFQNEAQLEKSRLLSDRFSAERPKGSFSTLEIQRTEQGDSAMYLCASSLLSGADAGELFFGEGSRLTVL.

This clone was picked up one time. The chain joins TRBV28 to TRBJ1-1; D is perhaps TRBD1 (5 bases). Germline V lookup: CDR1 MDHEN, CDR2 SYDVKM. Trimming cost V 4 bases and J 3 bases, with 15 bases left between them. CDR3 length: 15 residues. The CDR3 is CASSYAGRGDTEAFF. In DNA form, the CDR3 reads TGTGCCAGCAGTTATGCGGGGAGGGGAGACACTGAAGCTTTCTTT.

This chain links TRBV15 with TRBJ2-1, with TRBD1 identical over 8 bases. The junction had 12 bases not matched to a gene; V was cut back by 4 bases and J by 13 bases. This CDR3 is 14 amino acids long. The germline V gene encodes CDR1 LNHNV and CDR2 YYDKDF (reference sequence). CDR3 in DNA: TGTGCCACCAGCACAGGACAGGGAAGAGAGATCCAGTTCTTC. This codes for CATSTGQGREIQFF. Variable domain in full (rest from reference TRBV15 and TRBJ2-1): DAMVIQNPRYQVTQFGKPVTLSCSQTLNHNVMYWYQQKSSQAPKLLFHYYDKDFNNEADTPDNFQSRRPNTSFCFLDIRSPGLGDTAMYLCATSTGQGREIQFFGPGTRLTVL.

This chain connects TRBV6-6 to TRBJ2-1; 9 bases match TRBD2. J gave up 6 bases and V 5 bases, and 14 bases lay outside the gene matches. Germline V CDR1 and CDR2: MNHNY, SVGAGI (reference sequence). The CDR3 runs 17 residues. The CDR3 protein is CASSPRRGRAGGNEQFF. The CDR3 coding sequence is TGTGCCAGCAGTCCCCGGAGGGGGAGAGCGGGAGGCAATGAGCAGTTCTTC.

This rearrangement joins TRBV5-1 to TRBJ2-2, with D uncertain. The CDR3 covers 15 residues. CDR1 is SGHRS and CDR2 is YFSETQ in the germline V gene. V was pared by 2 bases and J by 2 bases, with 10 bases between. The CDR3 is CASSFGSPNTGELFF. The DNA for the CDR3 is TGCGCCAGCAGCTTTGGGTCCCCTAACACCGGGGAGCTGTTTTTT.

This chain connects TRBV18 to TRBJ2-7, with 7 bases fitting TRBD1. The V gene's germline CDR1 is KGHSH and CDR2 LQKENI. The CDR3 runs 15 residues. After removal of 4 bases from V and 5 bases from J, the junction contained 11 bases not matched to a gene. CDR3 in DNA: TGTGCCAGCTCACGGAAGAAAACTACAGGGGACGAGCAGTACTTC. Translation gives CASSRKKTTGDEQYF.

With respect to this clone: This specimen includes other DNA sequences encoding the same CDR3. This sequence joins TRBV5-6 and TRBJ1-3; D not certain. Germline CDR1 is SGHDT and CDR2 is YYEEEE. Between the trimmed V and J ends, which lost 2 bases and 3 bases, there was a span of 6 bases. The CDR3 has 13 residues. The CDR3 loop is CASSFVGGNTIYF. CDR3 bases: TGTGCCAGCAGCTTTGTGGGTGGAAACACCATATATTTT.

This clone was detected a few times. The chain is built from TRBV18 and TRBJ1-1; D gene ambiguous. The germline V gene encodes CDR1 KGHSH and CDR2 LQKENI. This CDR3 region has 12 residues. The ends were cut back, 2 bases at V and 3 bases at J, with 4 bases in the middle. The CDR3 DNA reads TGTGCCAGCTCACCAACGGACACTGAAGCTTTCTTT. This sequence encodes CASSPTDTEAFF.

The chain has TRBV7-2 and TRBJ1-1; the match to TRBD1 covers 8 bases. The CDR3 covers 13 residues. CDR1 SGHTA and CDR2 FQGNSA come from the germline V gene. V was pared by 0 bases and J by 7 bases, with 1 base of the junction left unmatched. CDR3 in DNA: TGTGCCAGCAGCTTAGCGGGGACAGGTGAAGCTTTCTTT. It is translated as CASSLAGTGEAFF.

The gene calls are TRBV4-1 and TRBJ2-7; 7 bases are shared with TRBD1. The germline V gene has CDR1 MGHRA and CDR2 YSYEKL. The length of the CDR3 is 15 residues. V lost 5 bases to trimming and J lost 5 bases; unmatched junction nucleotides: 12. The CDR3 sequence is CASSYSGTAVNEQYF. CDR3 coding DNA: TGCGCCAGCAGCTATTCCGGGACAGCTGTCAACGAGCAGTACTTC.

Points on this clone: The sample holds other DNA sequences that translate to the same CDR3. The rearrangement uses TRBV18 and TRBJ2-3, with D possibly being TRBD1 or TRBD2 (5 bases each). Trimming removed 2 bases at V and 0 bases at J, with 6 bases between. Germline loops: CDR1 KGHSH, CDR2 LQKENI. CDR3 length: 14 amino acids. The CDR3: CASSPGTSTDTQYF. For the CDR3, the DNA is TGTGCCAGCTCACCAGGGACGAGCACAGATACGCAGTATTTT.

This rearrangement joins TRBV6-6 to TRBJ2-4, with D maybe TRBD2 (5 bases). The CDR3 has 19 amino acids. Trimming took 5 bases from V and 2 from J, leaving 25 bases between them. Germline V gene lookup returns CDR1 MNHNY and CDR2 SVGAGI (reference sequence). The DNA for the CDR3 is TGTGCCAGCAGTCGTATCCCCCCTCGTGAAGGAGGCTCCAAAAACATTCAGTACTTC. It is translated as CASSRIPPREGGSKNIQYF.

This rearrangement joins TRBV7-9 to TRBJ1-2, with 7 bases identical to TRBD1. Germline-derived CDR1 and CDR2 are SEHNR and FQNEAQ (reference sequence). The junction had 4 bases not matched to a gene; V was cut back by 2 bases and J by 4 bases. The CDR3 extends over 14 amino acids. The CDR3 nucleotides are TGTGCCAGCAGCTTAAGTGGGGACAGCTATGGCTACACCTTC. Its translation is CASSLSGDSYGYTF.

The J gene is TRBJ2-7, the V gene TRBV7-2, with 9 bases that match TRBD2. The CDR3 is 16 amino acids. CDR1 and CDR2 (germline): SGHTA, FQGNSA. V lost 4 bases to trimming and J lost 6 bases; unmatched junction nucleotides: 13. For the CDR3, the DNA is TGTGCCAGCAGCTCCCCGTCTAGCGGGGTAACGAGCGAGCAGTACTTC. Residues: CASSSPSSGVTSEQYF.

The V gene is TRBV24-1, the J gene TRBJ2-7, with TRBD2 identical over 9 bases. Germline CDR1 KGHDR, CDR2 SFDVKD. J lost 0 bases, V lost 5 bases, and 4 bases had no gene match. This CDR3 is built from 15 residues. The CDR3 protein is CATSAGTSLSYEQYF. The CDR3 nucleotides are TGTGCCACCAGTGCCGGGACTAGCCTCTCCTACGAGCAGTACTTC.